These T cell receptor beta chains were read from a single sample in a study of T cell responses to AZD1222 COVID-19 vaccine. Produced via immunoSEQ multiplex PCR; TCRdb's table is partial and in-frame only. The table has roughly 120,000 clones, 85% to 90% seen once. Sequencing used peripheral blood, obtained on day 0 of AZD1222 vaccination. Receptors originate from an adult in good health. Each CDR3 is given with its conserved first and last residue. A D gene is named only where the DNA matches it firmly. Expanded clones are given a class, and other clones once, few, many or no size at all.

clone_size	v_call	d_call	j_call	cdr3_nt	cdr3_aa
few	TRBV15	NA	TRBJ2-6	TGTGCCACCAGCAGTTACCAGGGTTCTGGGGCCAACGTCCTGACTTTC	CATSSYQGSGANVLTF
NA	TRBV19	NA	TRBJ1-6	TGTGCCAGTAGTATATATAGGGCCATTGGTTCACCCCTCCACTTT	CASSIYRAIGSPLHF
NA	TRBV18	NA	TRBJ1-5	TGTGCCAGCTCACCCGACAGTGACAATCAGCCCCAGCATTTT	CASSPDSDNQPQHF
NA	TRBV18	TRBD2	TRBJ2-1	TGTGCCAGCTCGCCCCCAGCGGGAGGCAATGAGCAGTTCTTC	CASSPPAGGNEQFF
NA	TRBV4-1	TRBD1	TRBJ1-2	TGCGCCAGCAGCCAAGTCAACAGGGGACATGGCTACACCTTC	CASSQVNRGHGYTF
NA	TRBV12-1	NA	TRBJ2-2	TGTGCCAGCAGCTCATTAGCGGGGCAGGGGACCGGGGAGCTGTTTTTT	CASSSLAGQGTGELFF
NA	TRBV20-1	NA	TRBJ2-3	TGCAGTGCCCCACGGGGGGATACGCAGTATTTT	CSAPRGDTQYF
NA	TRBV7-9	TRBD2	TRBJ2-5	TGTGCCAGCAGCCGAGGGACTAACCAAGAGACCCAGTACTTC	CASSRGTNQETQYF
NA	TRBV4-1	NA	TRBJ2-3	TGCGCCAGCAGCCAAGCGGGACCGCTATTGGATACGCAGTATTTT	CASSQAGPLLDTQYF
NA	TRBV5-6	NA	TRBJ2-5	TGTGCCAGCAGCTTGGGGGAAGGTTTCGCCCAGTACTTC	CASSLGEGFAQYF
once	TRBV27	NA	TRBJ2-3	TGTGCCAGCAGTTTATTTTTGACAGATACGCAGTATTTT	CASSLFLTDTQYF
NA	TRBV19	NA	TRBJ1-5	TGTGCCAGTAGTTACGACAGGATGCAAGGCAATCAGCCCCAGCATTTT	CASSYDRMQGNQPQHF
NA	TRBV19	NA	TRBJ1-6	TGTGCCAGTAGTTATTTCAGCGAGGCAAATTCACCCCTCCACTTT	CASSYFSEANSPLHF
NA	TRBV15	NA	TRBJ2-1	TGTGCCACCAGCAGCAATACGGGACCAGGGGCCTCCTACAATGAGCAGTTCTTC	CATSSNTGPGASYNEQFF
few	TRBV24-1	NA	TRBJ2-3	TGTGCCACCAGTGATTCTCGCTTTAACGGAGATACGCAGTATTTT	CATSDSRFNGDTQYF
NA	TRBV2	TRBD1	TRBJ2-7	TGTGCCAGCAGGGGACGGGGACAGAGGTTTGGGGAGCAGTACTTC	CASRGRGQRFGEQYF
NA	TRBV19	NA	TRBJ2-2	TGTGCCAGTAGTATGGACTACATGACCGGGGAGCTGTTTTTT	CASSMDYMTGELFF
NA	TRBV19	TRBD2	TRBJ2-3	TGTGCCAGTAGCGACGGACTAGCGGGATTCACTAGCACAGATACGCAGTATTTT	CASSDGLAGFTSTDTQYF
NA	TRBV2	NA	TRBJ1-2	TGTGCCAGCAGTGAAGCGCTAGGGGTAAGAGGCTACACCTTC	CASSEALGVRGYTF
once	TRBV7-3	NA	TRBJ1-1	TGTGCCAGTCAAGGGGTAGGGGGTGAAGCTTTCTTT	CASQGVGGEAFF
NA	TRBV20-1	NA	TRBJ1-1	TGCAGTGCTAGTGGGGACTTCTTGAACACTGAAGCTTTCTTT	CSASGDFLNTEAFF
NA	TRBV19	NA	TRBJ1-1	TGTGCCAGTAGTATTGACAGTTCGAACACTGAAGCTTTCTTT	CASSIDSSNTEAFF
NA	TRBV7-3	NA	TRBJ2-2	TGTGCCAGCAGCCCTACAGGGATGGACACCGGGGAGCTGTTTTTT	CASSPTGMDTGELFF
NA	TRBV6-2/TRBV6-3	NA	TRBJ1-2	TGTGCCAGCAGTTACTTTTCCTATGGCTACACCTTC	CASSYFSYGYTF
NA	TRBV10-2	TRBD2	TRBJ2-2	TGCGCCAGCAGTGGAAACGCCGGGACTAGCGGGATGATGGAGACCGGGGAGCTGTTTTTT	CASSGNAGTSGMMETGELFF
NA	TRBV9	TRBD1	TRBJ1-1	TGTGCCAGCAGCGGTCCCGGGACAGGGGGATGGACTGAAGCTTTCTTT	CASSGPGTGGWTEAFF
NA	TRBV30	TRBD1	TRBJ1-1	TGTGCCTGGAGTAAGGGACAGGGGACTGAAGCTTTCTTT	CAWSKGQGTEAFF
NA	TRBV12-3/TRBV12-4	TRBD1	TRBJ1-1	TGTGCCAGCAGTTTTCGAGCGACAGGGAAAGCTTTCTTT	CASSFRATGKAFF
once	TRBV7-9	TRBD1	TRBJ1-3	TGTGCCAGCAGCCCGATCGACAGGGCTGGAAACACCATATATTTT	CASSPIDRAGNTIYF
few	TRBV7-9	NA	TRBJ2-7	TGTGCCAGCAGCCCCCAAGGTTGGGGGGCTCTCAAGCAGTACTTC	CASSPQGWGALKQYF
NA	TRBV4-2	NA	TRBJ1-2	TGTGCCAGCAGCCCCGGCTATGGCTACACCTTC	CASSPGYGYTF
NA	TRBV27	NA	TRBJ1-3	TGTGCCAGCAGTTCCGCGTTGGGCTCTGGAAACACCATATATTTT	CASSSALGSGNTIYF
NA	TRBV24-1	NA	TRBJ2-5	TGTGCCACCAGTGATGGTAGTGGGGAGACCCAGTACTTC	CATSDGSGETQYF
NA	TRBV7-8	NA	TRBJ1-4	TGTGCCAGCAGCTTAGGAAAGGGCTTTTACGAAAAACTGTTTTTT	CASSLGKGFYEKLFF
NA	TRBV3-1/TRBV3-2	NA	TRBJ1-4	TGTGCCAGCAGCCAAGAGGTGACAGCTGGAAAACTGTTTTTT	CASSQEVTAGKLFF
NA	TRBV7-2	NA	TRBJ2-5	TGTGCCAGCAGCTTAGAATCTGAATGGGAGACCCAGTACTTC	CASSLESEWETQYF
NA	TRBV5-6	NA	TRBJ2-2	TGTGCCAGCAGCTTGACTCCTAACACCGGGGAGCTGTTTTTT	CASSLTPNTGELFF
NA	TRBV9	NA	TRBJ2-6	TGTGCCAGCAGCGTAGCTGGCAGGGCTGGGGCCAACGTCCTGACTTTC	CASSVAGRAGANVLTF
NA	TRBV27	NA	TRBJ2-7	TGTGCCAGCAGCTCACCGGAGATCTACGAGCAGTACTTC	CASSSPEIYEQYF
NA	TRBV7-2	NA	TRBJ2-2	TGTGCCAGCAGCTTGGTTGGGGCGAACACCGGGGAGCTGTTTTTT	CASSLVGANTGELFF
NA	TRBV5-6	NA	TRBJ1-1	TGTGCCAGCAGCTTGGGCGGGCGTGAAGCTTTCTTT	CASSLGGREAFF
NA	TRBV29-1	NA	TRBJ1-6	TGCAGCGTTGGTCAGGGTTTGGGTTCACCCCTCCACTTT	CSVGQGLGSPLHF
NA	TRBV19	NA	TRBJ1-1	TGTGCCAGTAGGGGACCCGGGGACGGCACTGAAGCTTTCTTT	CASRGPGDGTEAFF
NA	TRBV18	TRBD1	TRBJ1-2	TGTGCCAGCTCTCAAGGGACAGGGGGAGGCCGTGACTACACCTTC	CASSQGTGGGRDYTF
NA	TRBV5-1	NA	TRBJ1-2	TGCGCCAGCAGCTTGGGCCTTGGGCCCCGGAACTATGGCTACACCTTC	CASSLGLGPRNYGYTF
NA	TRBV6-5	NA	TRBJ2-7	TGTGCCACCGAGAAACTCGACGGCTACGAGCAGTACTTC	CATEKLDGYEQYF
NA	TRBV5-1	NA	TRBJ1-4	TGCGCCAGCTCTTTGGACCCCTCCGAAAAACTGTTTTTT	CASSLDPSEKLFF
NA	TRBV28	TRBD2	TRBJ2-3	TGTGCCAGCAGTAAGGGACTAGCGGACACAGATACGCAGTATTTT	CASSKGLADTDTQYF
once	TRBV7-6	NA	TRBJ2-1	TGTGCCAGCAGCTTATATGGGGGGACCGGTACTTACAATGAGCAGTTCTTC	CASSLYGGTGTYNEQFF
NA	TRBV5-6	NA	TRBJ1-2	TGTGCCAGCAGCTTGAGGGGTATTGAGAGTGGCTACACCTTC	CASSLRGIESGYTF